The TCR beta chain under discussion was sequenced for a study of early T cells in non-severe SARS-CoV-2 infection. For the study at large: Sequencing of bulk RNA from unsorted whole blood was done, without chain pairing.

This clonotype appeared a few times. The antigen remains undetermined. Individual cDNA molecules received unique molecular identifiers during library preparation. TCRdb processed the 5' RACE reads anew with MiXCR; each CDR3 protein has one entry. The sample lists some 50,000 distinct CDR3 sequences, 8% to 13% seen once, with 4.5% in the top ten. Study-level findings and limits: Reliance on VDJdb matching favored anti-spike CD8 responses; private and CD4 specificities were missed.

CDR1 and CDR2 (germline): SGHRS, YFSETQ. The CDR3 runs 15 residues. V dropped 3 bases and J dropped 4; count of bases not matched to a gene: 9. The chain employs TRBV5-1 and TRBJ2-7; TRBD1 agrees at 8 bases. This sequence was found in an adult who was a healthcare worker with PCR-confirmed SARS-CoV-2 infection or an uninfected control (not recorded which). Sequencing was carried out using whole blood. CDR3 DNA sequence: TGCGCCAGCAGCTATGGACAGGGAGGAGGGTACGAGCAGTACTTC. As protein: CASSYGQGGGYEQYF.